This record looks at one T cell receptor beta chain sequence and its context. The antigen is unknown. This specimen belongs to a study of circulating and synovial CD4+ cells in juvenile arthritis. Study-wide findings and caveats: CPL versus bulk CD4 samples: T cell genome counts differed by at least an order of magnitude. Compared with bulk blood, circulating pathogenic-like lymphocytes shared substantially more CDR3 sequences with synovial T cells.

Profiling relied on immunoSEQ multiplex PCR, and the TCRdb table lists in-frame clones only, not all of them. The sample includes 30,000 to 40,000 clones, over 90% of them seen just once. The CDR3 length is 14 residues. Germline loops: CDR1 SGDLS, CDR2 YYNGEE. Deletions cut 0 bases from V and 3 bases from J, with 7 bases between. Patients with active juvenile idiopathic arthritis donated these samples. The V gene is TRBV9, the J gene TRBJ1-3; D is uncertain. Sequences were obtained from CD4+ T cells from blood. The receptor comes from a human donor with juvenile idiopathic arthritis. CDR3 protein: CASSVGSGGNTIYF. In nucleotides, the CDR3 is TGTGCCAGCAGCGTAGGGTCGGGTGGAAACACCATATATTTT.